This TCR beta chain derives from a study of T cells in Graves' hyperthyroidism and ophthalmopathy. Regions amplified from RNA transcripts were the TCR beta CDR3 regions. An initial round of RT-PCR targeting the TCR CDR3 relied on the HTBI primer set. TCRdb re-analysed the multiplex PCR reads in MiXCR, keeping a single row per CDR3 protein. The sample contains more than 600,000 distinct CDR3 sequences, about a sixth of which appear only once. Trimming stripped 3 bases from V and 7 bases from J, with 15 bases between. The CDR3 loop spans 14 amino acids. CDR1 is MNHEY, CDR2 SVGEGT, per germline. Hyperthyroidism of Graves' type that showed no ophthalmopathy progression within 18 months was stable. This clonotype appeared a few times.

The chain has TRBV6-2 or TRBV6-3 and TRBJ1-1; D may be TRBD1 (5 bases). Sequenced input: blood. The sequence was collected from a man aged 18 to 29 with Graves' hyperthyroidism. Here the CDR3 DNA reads TGTGCCAGCAGTTATCGTGGAGGGACTTATGAAGCTTTCTTT. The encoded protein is CASSYRGGTYEAFF.